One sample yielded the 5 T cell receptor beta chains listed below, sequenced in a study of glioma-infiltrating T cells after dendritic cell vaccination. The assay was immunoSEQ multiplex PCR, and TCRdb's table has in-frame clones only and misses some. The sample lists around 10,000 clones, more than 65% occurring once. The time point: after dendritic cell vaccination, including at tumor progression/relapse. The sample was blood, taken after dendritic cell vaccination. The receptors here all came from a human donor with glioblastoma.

CDR3 DNA: TGTGCCAGCGCCGAGTTTAGTGGTTATAGCTCCTACGAGCAGTACTTC. It is translated as CASAEFSGYSSYEQYF. The chain links TRBV27 to TRBJ2-7; D call uncertain. There are 16 residues in the CDR3. With 8 bases removed from V and 0 bases from J, the gap between germline ends came to 20 bases. The germline V gene has CDR1 MNHEY and CDR2 SMNVEV (reference sequence).

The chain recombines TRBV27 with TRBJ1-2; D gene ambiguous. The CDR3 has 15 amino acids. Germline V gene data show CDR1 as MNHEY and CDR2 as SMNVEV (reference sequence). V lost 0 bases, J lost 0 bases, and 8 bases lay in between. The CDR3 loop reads CASSLSGGTNYGYTF. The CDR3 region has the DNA TGTGCCAGCAGTTTATCGGGAGGGACTAACTATGGCTACACCTTC.

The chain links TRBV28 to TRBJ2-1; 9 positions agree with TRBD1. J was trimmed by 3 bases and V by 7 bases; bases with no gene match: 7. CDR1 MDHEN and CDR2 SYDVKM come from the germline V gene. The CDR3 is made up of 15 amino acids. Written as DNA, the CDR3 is TGTGCCAGCACCTTCGGGGACAGGGACTACAATGAGCAGTTCTTC. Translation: CASTFGDRDYNEQFF. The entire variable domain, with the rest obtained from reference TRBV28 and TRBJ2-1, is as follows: DVKVTQSSRYLVKRTGEKVFLECVQDMDHENMFWYRQDPGLGLRLIYFSYDVKMKEKGDIPEGYSVSREKKERFSLILESASTNQTSMYLCASTFGDRDYNEQFFGPGTRLTVL.

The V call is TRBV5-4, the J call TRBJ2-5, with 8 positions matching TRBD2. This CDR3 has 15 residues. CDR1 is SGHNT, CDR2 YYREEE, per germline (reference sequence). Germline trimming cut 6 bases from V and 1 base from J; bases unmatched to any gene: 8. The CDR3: CASTPGGGTQETQYF. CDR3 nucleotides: TGTGCCAGCACCCCGGGGGGGGGAACCCAAGAGACCCAGTACTTC.

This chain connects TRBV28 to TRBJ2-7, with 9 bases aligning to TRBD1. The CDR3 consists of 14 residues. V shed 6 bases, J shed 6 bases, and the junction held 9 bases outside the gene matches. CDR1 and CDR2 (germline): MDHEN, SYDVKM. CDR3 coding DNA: TGTGCCAGCAGACCCAGGACAGGGGAACGCGAGCAGTACTTC. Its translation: CASRPRTGEREQYF.